This T cell receptor (beta chain) emerged from a study of long-term antiretroviral therapy in people with HIV. General study results and limits: Transplant donor controls retained higher diversity, though diversity increased after ART. There were no data on ART adherence, viral resistance or therapy changes, a gap that limits inferences about post-ART repertoire changes. Whereas controls had wider CDR3 length ranges, HIV repertoires had narrower ones.

Running of the v3.0 immunoSEQ assay took place at survey level. The repertoire was sequenced with immunoSEQ multiplex PCR; TCRdb's copy has only in-frame clones and lacks some. Among about 15,000 clones, 88% were seen once, and the ten largest hold around 10%. The J segment lost 8 bases and the V segment lost 4 bases, leaving 8 bases of the junction unmatched. The CDR3 has 16 amino acids. Germline V gives CDR1 MDHEN, CDR2 SYDVKM. DNA was extracted from about 1-10 million thawed cryopreserved PBMC. Regarding this clone: Antigen: not known.

V usage is TRBV28 and J usage is TRBJ2-1, with 13 nucleotides matching TRBD2. The receptor was derived from a man in his fifties with HIV. Sample: unsorted PBMCs, taken 6.9 years after starting antiretroviral therapy. The CDR3 loop is CASSSRTSGSIHEQFF. As DNA, the CDR3 is TGTGCCAGCAGTTCCCGGACTAGCGGGAGTATACATGAGCAGTTCTTC.